The 31 T cell receptor beta chains listed next were all sequenced from one sample in a study of cytomegalovirus exposure and HLA in healthy donors. PCR primers comprised 60 Vbeta and 13 Jbeta primers. Sequencing was performed with immunoSEQ multiplex PCR; in TCRdb, only in-frame clones are kept and a portion is missing. Of roughly 160,000 clones listed, over 70% were seen once; the top ten hold around 9.8%. The sequenced sample consisted of PBMCs. These receptors were collected from a man between 18 and 35 years old in good health and CMV-seropositive.

The chain links TRBV27 to TRBJ2-1, with 7 positions matching TRBD2. Germline V lookup: CDR1 MNHEY, CDR2 SMNVEV (reference sequence). The V segment lost 8 bases and the J segment 15 bases; nucleotides outside the gene matches: 22. CDR3 length: 15 residues. CDR3 bases: TGTGCCAGCTACAGCCGCCTAGCGGACAAACGTAGGGGGTTCTTC. This gives the protein CASYSRLADKRRGFF.

This sequence joins TRBV6-6 and TRBJ1-5; 9 nucleotides agree with TRBD1. The ends lost 10 bases at V and 4 bases at J; junction bases unmatched: 5. CDR3 length: 13 residues. Germline V lookup: CDR1 MNHNY, CDR2 SVGAGI (reference sequence). CDR3 coding DNA: TGTGCCACCGTGGACAGGGGAAATCAGCCCCAGCATTTT. Amino acids: CATVDRGNQPQHF.

This chain uses TRBV5-5 with TRBJ2-3; 7 nucleotides line up with TRBD2. The trim removed 5 bases at V and 2 bases at J, leaving 11 bases unmatched. Germline CDR1 is SGHKS and CDR2 is YYEKEE (reference sequence). The CDR3 length is 16 residues. The CDR3 protein is CASREPGLQYTDTQYF. In nucleotides, the CDR3 is TGTGCCAGCAGGGAGCCGGGACTACAATACACAGATACGCAGTATTTT.

V usage is TRBV7-7 and J usage is TRBJ2-1; D gene unclear. The CDR3 covers 14 residues. The germline V gene has CDR1 SSHAT and CDR2 FNYEAQ (reference sequence). Trimming pared 5 bases from V and 4 bases from J, leaving 12 bases between. CDR3 bases: TGTGCCAGCAGCCCGAGTCGTGGTTACAATGAGCAGTTCTTC. As protein: CASSPSRGYNEQFF.

The V and J genes are TRBV30 and TRBJ1-3; 7 bases map to TRBD1. The CDR3 loop spans 17 amino acids. Germline V gene lookup returns CDR1 GTSNPN and CDR2 SVGIG (reference sequence). V was clipped by 0 bases and J by 2 bases; unmatched bases: 10. The CDR3, as DNA: TGTGCCTGGAGTGTAGGTGGGACAGTTAAGACTGGAAACACCATATATTTT. This translates into CAWSVGGTVKTGNTIYF.

The chain employs TRBV9 and TRBJ2-1; D is perhaps TRBD2 (6 bases). The CDR3 spans 12 residues. Germline V gene lookup returns CDR1 SGDLS and CDR2 YYNGEE. V was clipped by 0 bases and J by 8 bases, with 6 bases between them. The CDR3 protein is CASSVAGDEQFF. CDR3 DNA: TGTGCCAGCAGCGTAGCGGGGGATGAGCAGTTCTTC.

The genes are TRBV11-2 and TRBJ2-5; weak D call: TRBD1 (5 bases). V was pared by 5 bases and J by 3 bases, with 13 bases between. CDR1 and CDR2 from the germline V gene are SGHAT and FQNNGV. The CDR3 totals 14 residues. The CDR3 coding sequence is TGTGCCAGCAGCAACTCAGGGTTGGAAGAGACCCAGTACTTC. Translating it yields CASSNSGLEETQYF.

This chain joins TRBV25-1 and TRBJ2-3; D is perhaps TRBD2 (5 bases). V lost 4 bases, J lost 9 bases, and 17 bases lay in between. The germline V gene encodes CDR1 MGHDK and CDR2 SYGVNS. This CDR3 has 14 amino acids. The CDR3 protein is CASSGLRVAGTQYF. CDR3 coding DNA: TGTGCCAGCAGTGGTTTAAGGGTCGCGGGCACGCAGTATTTT.

V and J are TRBV19 and TRBJ1-2; perhaps TRBD1 as D (6 bases). V shed 3 bases and J shed 4 bases, with 21 bases lying between them. Germline CDR1 is LNHDA and CDR2 is SQIVND (reference sequence). The CDR3 loop spans 17 amino acids. CDR3 loop: CASSILYIGGGLYGYTF. The CDR3 DNA reads TGTGCCAGTAGTATTCTTTACATCGGCGGGGGGCTCTATGGCTACACCTTC.

The chain is built from TRBV18 and TRBJ2-6, with D uncertain. The CDR3 consists of 15 residues. The V end was cut by 0 bases, the J end by 2 bases, with 5 bases between. Germline CDR1 is KGHSH and CDR2 is LQKENI. The CDR3 loop is CASSPPVAGANVLTF. CDR3 nucleotides: TGTGCCAGCTCACCACCGGTAGCTGGGGCCAACGTCCTGACTTTC.

This clone appeared once. This chain joins TRBV29-1 and TRBJ2-7; a possible D gene is TRBD1 (6 bases). The germline gives CDR1 SQVTM, CDR2 ANQGSEA. CDR3 size: 12 residues. The ends were cut back, 4 bases at V and 2 bases at J, with 9 bases in the middle. The CDR3 region is CSVGRGTYEQYF. CDR3 in DNA: TGCAGCGTTGGAAGGGGGACCTACGAGCAGTACTTC.

The chain carries TRBV15 and TRBJ1-5; D is unclear. CDR1 is LNHNV and CDR2 is YYDKDF in the germline V gene (reference sequence). This CDR3 contains 13 residues. Trimming shortened V by 6 bases and J by 2 bases, and 8 bases separated the two germline ends. CDR3 nucleotides: TGTGCCACCAGTAGCCCCGGCAATCAGCCCCAGCATTTT. Translated: CATSSPGNQPQHF.

The sample holds a few counts of this clone. The chain joins TRBV6-5 to TRBJ2-1, with TRBD1 matching 7 bases. Germline CDR1 reads MNHEY; CDR2 reads SVGAGI. J was trimmed by 0 bases and V by 6 bases; bases with no gene match: 5. CDR3 length: 15 residues. CDR3 amino acids: CASRTDRDSYNEQFF. The DNA of the CDR3 is TGTGCCAGCAGGACCGACAGGGACTCCTACAATGAGCAGTTCTTC.

This chain connects TRBV27 to TRBJ1-1; 8 bases are shared with TRBD1. There are 14 residues in the CDR3. Losses at the gene ends were 7 bases for V and 5 bases for J; bases not matched to a gene: 9. Germline assignment: CDR1 MNHEY and CDR2 SMNVEV (reference sequence). The CDR3 coding sequence is TGTGCCAGCAACGTTAGACAGGGGAGGACTGAAGCTTTCTTT. It yields the protein CASNVRQGRTEAFF.

The J gene is TRBJ2-7, the V gene TRBV4-2, with unresolved D. V was shortened by 4 bases and J by 3 bases, with 13 bases between the two germline ends. CDR1 and CDR2 (germline): LGHNA, YNFKEQ. This CDR3 has 14 amino acids. The DNA for the CDR3 is TGTGCCAGCAGCCCCCGGATAGCTAGCTACGAGCAGTACTTC. This gives the protein CASSPRIASYEQYF.

In DNA form, the CDR3 reads TGTGCCAGCAGCTCCGGTGGGGGACAAAATTATCAGCCCCAGCATTTT. It encodes CASSSGGGQNYQPQHF. The chain employs TRBV7-2 and TRBJ1-5, with a weak D call TRBD1 (6 bases). Trimming removed 4 bases from V and 5 bases from J, with 18 bases in between. The CDR3 has 16 residues. Germline V CDR1 and CDR2: SGHTA, FQGNSA.

The rearrangement uses TRBV19 and TRBJ2-7; possible D gene TRBD2, 5 bases. Germline-derived CDR1 and CDR2 are LNHDA and SQIVND (reference sequence). The CDR3 spans 13 residues. V dropped 1 base and J dropped 2 bases, with 6 bases sitting between them. The CDR3 DNA sequence: TGTGCCAGTAGTATAGCCGGGACCTACGAGCAGTACTTC. Translation: CASSIAGTYEQYF.

The gene calls are TRBV6-5 and TRBJ2-5; TRBD1 is a possible D gene (6 bases). TRBJ2-7 matches the DNA end more closely, so the J call is doubtful. This CDR3 has 14 residues. Germline-derived CDR1 and CDR2 are MNHEY and SVGAGI. CDR3 sequence: CASTAPGQPYEQYF. CDR3 nucleotides: TGTGCCAGCACCGCCCCCGGACAGCCCTACGAGCAGTACTTC.

The rearrangement uses TRBV5-1 and TRBJ1-2, with 11 positions matching TRBD1. With V trimmed by 4 bases and J by 7 bases, 6 bases remained unmatched. Germline CDR1 is SGHRS and CDR2 is YFSETQ. The CDR3 is made up of 14 amino acids. CDR3 bases: TGCGCCAGCAGCCTGGACAGGGGGCAGAGTGGCTACACCTTC. This codes for CASSLDRGQSGYTF.

The chain employs TRBV27 and TRBJ1-5; 11 bases map to TRBD1. Germline values: CDR1 MNHEY, CDR2 SMNVEV (reference sequence). J was trimmed by 4 bases and V by 6 bases; bases with no gene match: 5. The CDR3 runs 15 residues. CDR3 nucleotide sequence: TGTGCCAGCAGATCCGGACAGGGGGCAAATCAGCCCCAGCATTTT. Its translation is CASRSGQGANQPQHF.

The gene calls are TRBV5-1 and TRBJ2-1; 13 nucleotides match TRBD2. J gave up 0 bases and V 4 bases, and 1 base lay outside the gene matches. CDR1 SGHRS and CDR2 YFSETQ come from the germline V gene. This CDR3 has 16 residues. CDR3 in DNA: TGCGCCAGCAGCCGGACTAGCGGGGGCTCCTACAATGAGCAGTTCTTC. Translation: CASSRTSGGSYNEQFF. Combining the CDR3 with reference TRBV5-1 and TRBJ2-1 gives the whole variable domain KAGVTQTPRYLIKTRGQQVTLSCSPISGHRSVSWYQQTPGQGLQFLFEYFSETQRNKGNFPGRFSGRQFSNSRSEMNVSTLELGDSALYLCASSRTSGGSYNEQFFGPGTRLTVL.

The gene calls are TRBV5-1 and TRBJ2-5; 7 bases are a match to TRBD2. Losses at the gene ends were 0 bases for V and 4 bases for J; bases not matched to a gene: 0. From germline, CDR1 is SGHRS and CDR2 YFSETQ. CDR3 length equals 13 residues. The chain's CDR3 is CASSLGGGETQYF. As DNA, the CDR3 is TGCGCCAGCAGCTTGGGCGGGGGAGAGACCCAGTACTTC.

CDR3 loop: CASSHRFGTGGASPLHF. Here the CDR3 DNA reads TGCGCCAGCAGCCATCGATTCGGGACAGGGGGAGCTTCACCCCTCCACTTT. The chain couples TRBV4-3 to TRBJ1-6, with 11 bases identical to TRBD1. The CDR3 is made up of 17 amino acids. Germline V gene lookup returns CDR1 LGHNA and CDR2 YSLEER. V lost 3 bases to trimming and J lost 9 bases; unmatched junction nucleotides: 10.

CDR3 in DNA: TGTGCCAGCAAGCCCCTCAGGGCCGGGGAGCTGTTTTTT. Translated: CASKPLRAGELFF. The V call is TRBV2, the J call TRBJ2-2, with D possibly matching TRBD1 (5 bases). The germline V gene encodes CDR1 SNHLY and CDR2 FYNNEI. This CDR3 region has 13 residues. Trimming removed 7 bases at V and 6 bases at J, with 12 bases between.

V and J are TRBV10-2 and TRBJ2-7; D not resolved. The CDR3 extends over 13 amino acids. Trimming removed 0 bases at V and 8 bases at J, with 11 bases between. Germline assignment: CDR1 WSHSY and CDR2 SAAADI. CDR3 sequence (DNA): TGCGCCAGCAGTGAGTCGATGTACAGCCAGCAGTACTTC. It codes for CASSESMYSQQYF.

The chain employs TRBV5-6 and TRBJ1-2; 10 nucleotides match TRBD1. Germline V CDR1 and CDR2: SGHDT, YYEEEE. The CDR3 is 16 residues long. The trim removed 4 bases at V and 8 bases at J, leaving 14 bases unmatched. CDR3 bases: TGTGCCAGCAGCCAATTCCCGGGACAGGGGACGGGCGGCTACACCTTC. Protein: CASSQFPGQGTGGYTF.

V gene TRBV18 combines with J gene TRBJ2-1, with 8 nucleotides matching TRBD1. In germline, CDR1 is KGHSH, CDR2 LQKENI. This CDR3 contains 15 residues. V trimming: 3 bases; J trimming: 7 bases; junction bases outside the gene matches: 8. CDR3: CASSPAVQGANEQFF. DNA for the CDR3: TGTGCCAGCTCACCGGCGGTCCAGGGGGCGAATGAGCAGTTCTTC. The full variable domain, rest sourced from reference TRBV18 and TRBJ2-1, is NAGVMQNPRHLVRRRGQEARLRCSPMKGHSHVYWYRQLPEEGLKFMVYLQKENIIDESGMPKERFSAEFPKEGPSILRIQQVVRGDSAAYFCASSPAVQGANEQFFGPGTRLTVL.

V and J are TRBV5-1 and TRBJ1-2; 7 bases map to TRBD1. CDR1 is SGHRS, CDR2 YFSETQ, per germline. Trimming removed 3 bases from V and 7 bases from J; junction bases left unmatched: 21. The CDR3 is 18 residues long. CDR3 sequence: CASSSSGGRILEPRGYTF. CDR3 in DNA: TGCGCCAGCAGCTCGTCAGGGGGAAGAATTCTCGAGCCCCGTGGCTACACCTTC. The full variable domain, completed using reference TRBV5-1 and TRBJ1-2, is KAGVTQTPRYLIKTRGQQVTLSCSPISGHRSVSWYQQTPGQGLQFLFEYFSETQRNKGNFPGRFSGRQFSNSRSEMNVSTLELGDSALYLCASSSSGGRILEPRGYTFGSGTRLTVV.

The chain employs TRBV5-1 and TRBJ1-6, with D possibly being TRBD1 (5 bases). V lost 3 bases, J lost 5 bases, and 9 bases lay in between. The CDR3 has 14 amino acids. Germline V lookup: CDR1 SGHRS, CDR2 YFSETQ. This CDR3 is CASSSDMNNSPLHF. The CDR3 DNA sequence: TGCGCCAGCAGCTCGGACATGAATAATTCACCCCTCCACTTT.

The V and J genes are TRBV5-4 and TRBJ1-3; D gene unclear. CDR1 and CDR2 from the germline V gene are SGHNT and YYREEE (reference sequence). Deletions cut 3 bases from V and 0 bases from J, with 10 bases between. The CDR3 totals 15 residues. CDR3 in amino acids: CASSSIDTSGNTIYF. CDR3 nucleotides: TGTGCCAGCAGCTCCATAGACACCTCTGGAAACACCATATATTTT.

This sequence joins TRBV6-6 and TRBJ1-4; D gene unclear. V was pared by 6 bases and J by 0 bases, with 11 bases between. The length of the CDR3 is 15 residues. Germline CDR1 and CDR2: MNHNY and SVGAGI (reference sequence). The CDR3 DNA is TGTGCCAGCAGCCCCCGACTGTCAACTAATGAAAAACTGTTTTTT. Protein product: CASSPRLSTNEKLFF.